This is a list of T cell receptor beta chains from one sample in a study of T-cell reconstitution after alpha-beta-depleted transplantation in children. TCRdb re-derived calls from the PCR reads in MiXCR, one entry per CDR3 protein. The data show about 250,000 distinct CDR3 sequences, under 30% seen once. The starting material was PBMCs, mostly from graft donor cells, obtained 360 days after TCRalphabeta/CD19-depleted stem cell transplant. The receptor source for this set is a female patient under 10 years old who had a stem cell transplant for congenital amegakaryocytic thrombocytopenia, so the T cells may come from the graft donor. Both conserved end residues are part of each CDR3. A D gene is named only where the DNA matches it firmly. Not every row has a clone size; where given, it reads once, few, many or a size class.

>-|TRBD2|TRBJ2-1|TRBV24-1
CATSVHSGRTDNEQFF
TGTGCCACCAGTGTCCATAGCGGGCGAACAGACAATGAGCAGTTCTTC
>few|-|TRBJ1-4|TRBV2
CASSEMRGPEKLFF
TGTGCCAGCAGTGAAATGAGGGGTCCTGAAAAACTGTTTTTT
>few|-|TRBJ2-3|TRBV10-3
CAISESGFRTDTQYF
TGTGCCATCAGTGAGTCGGGATTTCGGACAGATACGCAGTATTTT
>-|-|TRBJ2-3|TRBV5-1
CASSLAASSSTDTQYF
TGCGCCAGCAGCTTGGCTGCCAGTTCTAGCACAGATACGCAGTATTTT
>-|-|TRBJ2-5|TRBV5-1
CASSPTLQGHETQYF
TGCGCCAGCAGCCCGACCTTACAGGGACATGAGACCCAGTACTTC
>-|TRBD1|TRBJ2-7|TRBV7-2
CASSQDRGLLHEQYF
TGTGCCAGCAGCCAGGACAGGGGCCTTTTGCACGAGCAGTACTTC
>few|-|TRBJ2-7|TRBV6-2/TRBV6-3
CASSYVGAGIYEQYF
TGTGCCAGCAGTTACGTTGGCGCGGGGATCTACGAGCAGTACTTC
>few|-|TRBJ2-7|TRBV5-1
CASSLVQDEQYF
TGCGCCAGCAGCTTGGTTCAGGACGAGCAGTACTTC
>-|-|TRBJ2-7|TRBV28
CATFDTEPTYEQYF
TGTGCCACCTTTGACACGGAGCCCACCTACGAGCAGTACTTC
>many|-|TRBJ2-1|TRBV29-1
CSVVGHPEYNEQFF
TGCAGCGTGGTAGGGCACCCGGAATACAATGAGCAGTTCTTC
>-|TRBD2|TRBJ2-1|TRBV20-1
CSARVTLAGALSYTEQFF
TGCAGTGCTAGAGTGACACTAGCGGGAGCCCTCTCCTACACTGAGCAGTTCTTC
>-|-|TRBJ2-3|TRBV24-1
CATSDFNRDATDTQYF
TGTGCCACCAGTGATTTTAACAGGGACGCCACAGATACGCAGTATTTT
>many|TRBD1|TRBJ2-4|TRBV12-3/TRBV12-4
CASSRTGELAKNIQYF
TGTGCCAGCAGTCGGACAGGGGAGCTAGCCAAAAACATTCAGTACTTC
>-|-|TRBJ1-2|TRBV12-3/TRBV12-4
CASSLRGENYGYTF
TGTGCCAGCAGTTTAAGGGGAGAGAACTATGGCTACACCTTC
>-|-|TRBJ1-5|TRBV19
CASRPGGVWDSNQPQHF
TGTGCCAGTAGGCCAGGTGGAGTATGGGATAGCAATCAGCCCCAGCATTTT
>-|-|TRBJ2-5|TRBV5-1
CASSTGWYEETQYF
TGCGCCAGCAGCACTGGTTGGTATGAAGAGACCCAGTACTTC
>-|-|TRBJ2-5|TRBV6-1
CASRQTRKGETQYF
TGTGCCAGCAGACAAACCCGAAAAGGAGAGACCCAGTACTTC
>few|TRBD1|TRBJ1-4|TRBV5-5
CASSSRTGREKLFF
TGTGCCAGCAGCTCACGGACAGGAAGGGAAAAACTGTTTTTT
>many|-|TRBJ2-1|TRBV19
CASSLVYNEQFF
TGTGCCAGTAGTCTTGTATACAATGAGCAGTTCTTC
>-|-|TRBJ1-1|TRBV30
CAWRSTGRGNTEAFF
TGTGCCTGGAGGTCGACAGGACGGGGAAACACTGAAGCTTTCTTT
>few|-|TRBJ1-4|TRBV6-5
CASSYSTNREPREKLFF
TGTGCCAGCAGTTACTCAACAAACAGGGAGCCTCGGGAAAAACTGTTTTTT
>many|-|TRBJ2-5|TRBV20-1
CSARSGGETQYF
TGCAGTGCTAGATCCGGGGGAGAGACCCAGTACTTC
>-|-|TRBJ1-4|TRBV6-1
CASNGGRKNEKLFF
TGTGCCAGCAATGGTGGCAGAAAGAATGAAAAACTGTTTTTT
>-|-|TRBJ2-3|TRBV10-3
CAIRRTSVSTSTDTQYF
TGTGCCATCAGGAGGACCTCCGTGTCCACTAGCACAGATACGCAGTATTTT
>few|-|TRBJ2-1|TRBV4-2
CASSQVQSKTRNEQFF
TGTGCCAGCAGCCAAGTCCAGAGCAAAACCCGCAATGAGCAGTTCTTC
>-|TRBD1|TRBJ2-6|TRBV14
CASSRYRGENSGANVLTF
TGTGCCAGCAGTCGCTACAGGGGGGAAAACTCTGGGGCCAACGTCCTGACTTTC
>few|-|TRBJ1-2|TRBV29-1
CSVERDGYTF
TGCAGCGTTGAAAGAGATGGCTACACCTTC
>-|-|TRBJ1-2|TRBV20-1
CSASGYEYRANYGYTF
TGCAGTGCTAGTGGCTACGAGTACAGAGCTAACTATGGCTACACCTTC
>-|TRBD1|TRBJ1-5|TRBV12-3/TRBV12-4
CASRRTGVVSQPQHF
TGTGCCAGCAGGCGGACAGGGGTCGTCAGTCAGCCCCAGCATTTT
>few|-|TRBJ2-5|TRBV7-2
CASSLGGLQETQYF
TGTGCCAGCAGCTTAGGGGGACTTCAAGAGACCCAGTACTTC
>few|-|TRBJ2-1|TRBV25-1
CASSESGHLDNEQFF
TGTGCCAGCAGTGAGTCGGGACACCTTGACAATGAGCAGTTCTTC
>-|-|TRBJ1-3|TRBV10-3
CAIRDWVDSGNTIYF
TGTGCCATCAGAGATTGGGTAGACTCTGGAAACACCATATATTTT
>-|TRBD2|TRBJ2-5|TRBV4-2
CASSQLAVYETQYF
TGTGCCAGCAGCCAACTAGCGGTCTATGAGACCCAGTACTTC
>few|TRBD2|TRBJ2-1|TRBV2
CASAGTSGGPSSYNEQFF
TGTGCCAGCGCAGGGACTAGCGGGGGACCCAGCTCCTACAATGAGCAGTTCTTC
>many|-|TRBJ2-5|TRBV15
CATSRKPQETQYF
TGTGCCACCAGCCGTAAACCCCAAGAGACCCAGTACTTC
>few|-|TRBJ2-5|TRBV18
CASSPIAPGLETQYF
TGTGCCAGCTCACCCATAGCCCCGGGGCTGGAGACCCAGTACTTC
>-|-|TRBJ2-5|TRBV12-3/TRBV12-4
CASSSGTYKETQYF
TGTGCCAGCAGTTCCGGGACATATAAAGAGACCCAGTACTTC
>few|-|TRBJ2-7|TRBV25-1
CASQQGYEQYF
TGTGCCAGCCAACAGGGTTACGAGCAGTACTTC
>few|-|TRBJ1-1|TRBV20-1
CRVWAPQLNTEAFF
TGCAGGGTGTGGGCACCACAATTGAACACTGAAGCTTTCTTT
>-|-|TRBJ2-3|TRBV7-3
CASSAGDLTDTQYF
TGTGCCAGCAGCGCAGGGGACCTCACAGATACGCAGTATTTT
>-|-|TRBJ1-2|TRBV29-1
CSVGDSKYGYTF
TGCAGCGTGGGAGACAGCAAATATGGCTACACCTTC
>many|-|TRBJ2-2|TRBV29-1
CSVVGLASAPGELFF
TGCAGCGTTGTGGGGCTAGCTTCTGCCCCCGGGGAGCTGTTTTTT
>few|-|TRBJ2-3|TRBV21-1
CASSTIEMGPKKRDTQYF
TGTGCCAGCAGCACTATCGAGATGGGACCCAAAAAACGAGATACGCAGTATTTT
>-|-|TRBJ1-1|TRBV5-1
CASRPGAVMNTEAFF
TGCGCCAGCAGGCCGGGGGCAGTAATGAACACTGAAGCTTTCTTT
>-|-|TRBJ2-5|TRBV5-1
CASRMGEQTQYF
TGCGCCAGCAGGATGGGTGAACAGACCCAGTACTTC
>-|-|TRBJ2-7|TRBV7-2
CASSLVGLNYEQYF
TGTGCCAGCAGCTTAGTTGGCCTAAACTACGAGCAGTACTTC
>-|-|TRBJ1-4|TRBV11-2
CASSLGFLSLTTNEKLFF
TGTGCCAGCAGCTTAGGTTTCCTTAGCCTGACAACTAATGAAAAACTGTTTTTT
>-|-|TRBJ1-4|TRBV7-9
CASSPRQSLNEKLFF
TGTGCCAGCAGCCCCCGACAGAGCCTTAATGAAAAACTGTTTTTT
>-|TRBD1|TRBJ2-5|TRBV12-3/TRBV12-4
CASSLAQGVETQYF
TGTGCCAGCAGTTTAGCACAGGGGGTAGAGACCCAGTACTTC
>many|TRBD1|TRBJ2-1|TRBV12-3/TRBV12-4
CASSVGTGAYNEQFF
TGTGCCAGCAGTGTCGGGACAGGGGCCTACAATGAGCAGTTCTTC
>-|-|TRBJ2-4|TRBV20-1
CRPTGRAKNIQYF
TGCAGACCCACAGGGAGGGCCAAAAACATTCAGTACTTC
>-|TRBD2|TRBJ2-1|TRBV18
CASFRTGTSGSVHEQFF
TGTGCCAGCTTTCGTACCGGGACTAGCGGGAGCGTCCATGAGCAGTTCTTC